This T cell receptor (beta chain) was captured by sequencing in a study of long-term antiretroviral therapy in people with HIV. Study-level findings and limits: Specimens of blood were obtained during about 2003 to 2018, possibly under older ART regimens.

With respect to this clone: Its antigen remains unknown.

They ran version v3.0 of the immunoSEQ assay at survey level. The table came from immunoSEQ multiplex PCR; TCRdb's copy has only in-frame clones and leaves some out. Of 25,000 to 35,000 clones in the sample, roughly nine tenths were seen once. This CDR3 contains 16 residues. Germline CDR1 and CDR2: LNHNV and YYDKDF (reference sequence). Deletions cut 0 bases from V and 0 bases from J, with 10 bases between. This TCR was sampled from a man aged 18 to 30 with HIV. The rearrangement uses TRBV15 and TRBJ2-3; the D is unclear. The sequenced sample was unsorted PBMCs, obtained 3.1 years after starting antiretroviral therapy. The CDR3 coding sequence is TGTGCCACCAGCAGAGAGGACGGCACTAGCACAGATACGCAGTATTTT. Protein product: CATSREDGTSTDTQYF.